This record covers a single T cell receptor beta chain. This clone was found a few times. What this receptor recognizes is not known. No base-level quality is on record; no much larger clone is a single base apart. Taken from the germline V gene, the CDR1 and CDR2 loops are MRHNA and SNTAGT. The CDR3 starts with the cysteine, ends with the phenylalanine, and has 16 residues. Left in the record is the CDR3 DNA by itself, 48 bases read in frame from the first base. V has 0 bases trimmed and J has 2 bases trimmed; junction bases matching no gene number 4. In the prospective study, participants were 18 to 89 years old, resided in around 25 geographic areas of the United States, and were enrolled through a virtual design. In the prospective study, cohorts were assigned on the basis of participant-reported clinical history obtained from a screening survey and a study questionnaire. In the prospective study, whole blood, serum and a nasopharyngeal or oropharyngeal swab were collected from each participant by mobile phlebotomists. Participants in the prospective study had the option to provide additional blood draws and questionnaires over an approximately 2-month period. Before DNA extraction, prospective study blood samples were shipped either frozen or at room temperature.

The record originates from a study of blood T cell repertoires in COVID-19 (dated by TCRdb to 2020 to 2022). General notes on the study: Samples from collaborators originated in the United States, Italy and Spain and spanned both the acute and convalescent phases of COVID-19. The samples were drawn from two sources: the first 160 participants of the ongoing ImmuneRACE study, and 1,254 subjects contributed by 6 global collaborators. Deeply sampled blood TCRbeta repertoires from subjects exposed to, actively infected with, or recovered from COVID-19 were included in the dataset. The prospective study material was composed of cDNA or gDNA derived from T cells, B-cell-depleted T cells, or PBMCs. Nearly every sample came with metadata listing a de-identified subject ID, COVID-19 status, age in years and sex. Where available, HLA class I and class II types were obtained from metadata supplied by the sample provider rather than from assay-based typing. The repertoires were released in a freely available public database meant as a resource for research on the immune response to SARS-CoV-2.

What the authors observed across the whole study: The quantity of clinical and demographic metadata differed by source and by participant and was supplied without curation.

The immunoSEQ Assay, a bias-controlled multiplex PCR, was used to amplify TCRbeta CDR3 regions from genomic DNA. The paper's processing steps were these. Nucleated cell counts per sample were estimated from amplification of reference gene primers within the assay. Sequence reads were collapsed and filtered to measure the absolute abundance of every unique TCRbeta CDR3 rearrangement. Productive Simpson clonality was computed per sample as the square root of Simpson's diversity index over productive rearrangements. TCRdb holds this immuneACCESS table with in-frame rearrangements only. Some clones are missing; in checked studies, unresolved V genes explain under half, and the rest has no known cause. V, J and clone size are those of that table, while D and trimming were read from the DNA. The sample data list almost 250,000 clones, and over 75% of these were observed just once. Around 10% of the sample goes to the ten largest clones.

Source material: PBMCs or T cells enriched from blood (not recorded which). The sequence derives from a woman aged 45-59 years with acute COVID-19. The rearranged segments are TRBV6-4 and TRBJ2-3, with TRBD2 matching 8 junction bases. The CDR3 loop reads CASSDSIGGATDTQYF. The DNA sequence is TGTGCCAGCAGTGACTCTATCGGGGGGGCCACAGATACGCAGTATTTT.